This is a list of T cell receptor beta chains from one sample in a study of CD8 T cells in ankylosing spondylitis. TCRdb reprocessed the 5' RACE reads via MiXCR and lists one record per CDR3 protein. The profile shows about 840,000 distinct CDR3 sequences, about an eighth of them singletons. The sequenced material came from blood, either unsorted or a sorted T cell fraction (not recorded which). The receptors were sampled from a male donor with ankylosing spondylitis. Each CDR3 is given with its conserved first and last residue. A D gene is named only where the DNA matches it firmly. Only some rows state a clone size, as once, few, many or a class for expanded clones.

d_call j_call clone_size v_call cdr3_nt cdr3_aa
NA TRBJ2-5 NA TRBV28 TGTGCCAGCAGTTTTGGCGGCGGTACGGAAGAGACCCAGTACTTC CASSFGGGTEETQYF
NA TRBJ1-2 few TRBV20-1 TGCAGTGCTAAGTGGGACTTAGTCTATGGCTACACCTTC CSAKWDLVYGYTF
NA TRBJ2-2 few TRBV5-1 TGCGCCAGCAGCTCGGACCGCACCCACGGGGAGCTGTTTTTT CASSSDRTHGELFF
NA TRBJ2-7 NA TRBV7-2 TGTGCCAGCAGCTTAGAATATGGGTACGAGCAGTACTTC CASSLEYGYEQYF
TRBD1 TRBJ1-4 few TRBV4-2 TGTGCCAGCAGCTCCCACCAGGGGGCGGGGGCAACTAATGAAAAACTGTTTTTT CASSSHQGAGATNEKLFF
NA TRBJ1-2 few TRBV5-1 TGCGCCAGCAGGGGTTCTGAATATGGCTACACCTTC CASRGSEYGYTF
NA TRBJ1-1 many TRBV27 TGTGCCAGCAGTTTAGGGCGATGGAGCACTGAAGCTTTCTTT CASSLGRWSTEAFF
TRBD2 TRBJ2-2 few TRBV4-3 TGCGCCAGCAGCCACGGGACTAGCGCTTTGGGGGAGCTGTTTTTT CASSHGTSALGELFF
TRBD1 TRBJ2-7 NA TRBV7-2 TGTGCCAGCAGCTCATCCCCGGGACAGGGGGCTTACGAGCAGTACTTC CASSSSPGQGAYEQYF
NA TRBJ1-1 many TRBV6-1 TGTGCCAGCATTCCCACGTGGGGAACCAAGAACACTGAAGCTTTCTTT CASIPTWGTKNTEAFF
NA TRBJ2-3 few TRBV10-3 TGTGCCATCAGTGAGTGGTCCGAGGCGGATACGCAGTATTTT CAISEWSEADTQYF
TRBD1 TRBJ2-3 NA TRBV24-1 TGTGCCACCAGTGACCCGGGACAGGGGGACACAGATACGCAGTATTTT CATSDPGQGDTDTQYF
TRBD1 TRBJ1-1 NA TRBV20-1 TGCAGTGGACAGGGCCGGGACACTGAAGCTTTCTTT CSGQGRDTEAFF
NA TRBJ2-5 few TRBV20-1 TGCAGTGCGTTGGTGGGATTGGTGGAGACCCAGTACTTC CSALVGLVETQYF
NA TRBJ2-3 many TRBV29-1 TGCAGCACCGGGGACGGGGTTTGGTCGCAGTATTTT CSTGDGVWSQYF
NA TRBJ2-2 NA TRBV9 TGTGCCAGCAGCGTAGTCGGGACTACCGGGGAGCTGTTTTTT CASSVVGTTGELFF
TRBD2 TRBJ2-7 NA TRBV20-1 TGCAGTGCTAGAGGTTGGGGAGGGACGAGCTCCTACGAGCAGTACTTC CSARGWGGTSSYEQYF
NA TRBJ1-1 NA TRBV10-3 TGTGCCATCAGTTCTAGACAGAGTGTGGGGAAAACTGAAGCTTTCTTT CAISSRQSVGKTEAFF
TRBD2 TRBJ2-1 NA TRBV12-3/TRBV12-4 TGTGCCAGCAGTCCGACAGCGGGGCACTCCTACAATGAGCAGTTCTTC CASSPTAGHSYNEQFF
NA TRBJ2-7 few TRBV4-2 TGTGCCAGCAGCCAAGACATCGGGTACTCCTACGAGCAGTACTTC CASSQDIGYSYEQYF
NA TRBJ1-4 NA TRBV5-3 TGTGCCATGAGCCCCGGGCCCCCCTGCGAAAAACTGTTTTTT CAMSPGPPCEKLFF
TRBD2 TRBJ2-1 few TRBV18 TGTGCCAGCTCACCCAATCTAGCGGGAGCTAACAATGAGCAGTTCTTC CASSPNLAGANNEQFF
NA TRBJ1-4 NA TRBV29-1 TGCAGCGTTGAACAGGGGAATGAAAAACTGTTTTTT CSVEQGNEKLFF
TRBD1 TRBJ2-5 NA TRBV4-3 TGCGCCAGCAGCCAAGAGGGGACAGGGGGAGAGACCCAGTACTTC CASSQEGTGGETQYF
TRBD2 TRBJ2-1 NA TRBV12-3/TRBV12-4 TGTGCCAGCAGTCCAATTAGCGGGAGCCCGTTCTTC CASSPISGSPFF
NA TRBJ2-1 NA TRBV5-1 TGCGCCAGCAGCTTGAGGGCTGAAGACAATGAGCAGTTCTTC CASSLRAEDNEQFF
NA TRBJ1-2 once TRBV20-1 TGCAGTGCTATAGAGGGCTATGGCTACACCTTC CSAIEGYGYTF
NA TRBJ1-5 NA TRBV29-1 TGCAGCGTCCAACAGGGTGGCAACAGCAATCAGCCCCAGCATTTT CSVQQGGNSNQPQHF
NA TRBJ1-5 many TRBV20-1 TGCAGTGCTAGGGACGCTGTTGTCGAATCCCAGCATTTT CSARDAVVESQHF
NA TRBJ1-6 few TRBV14 TGTGCCAGCAGCCCTGCCGTTGGAGGGAGCTCACCCCTCCACTTT CASSPAVGGSSPLHF
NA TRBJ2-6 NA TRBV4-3 TGCGCCAGCAGCCAGGCCGCACCCAGGTACTCTGGGGCCAACGTCCTGACTTTC CASSQAAPRYSGANVLTF
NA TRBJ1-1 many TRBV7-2 TGTGCCAGCAGTCAACAAACCTACACTGAAGCTTTCTTT CASSQQTYTEAFF
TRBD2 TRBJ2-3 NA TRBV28 TGTGCCAGCAGTGGCGGATCTAGCGGGGGAACCACAGTTACGCAGTATTTT CASSGGSSGGTTVTQYF
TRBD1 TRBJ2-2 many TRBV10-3 TGTGCCATCAGGAGGACAGGGGGCGCCGAGGCGCTGTTTTTT CAIRRTGGAEALFF
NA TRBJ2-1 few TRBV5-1 TGCGCCAGCAGCTTGGTTGGTACGCCCGGGGGTGAGCAGTTCTTC CASSLVGTPGGEQFF
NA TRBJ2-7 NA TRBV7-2 TGTGCCAGCAGCTTAGTGGCGGGGTCCGGCCGGGAAGAGCAGTACTTC CASSLVAGSGREEQYF
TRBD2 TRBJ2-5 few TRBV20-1 TGCAGTGTGCCTGGACTAGCAAGAGAGACCCAGTACTTC CSVPGLARETQYF
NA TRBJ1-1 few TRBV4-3 TGCGCCAGCAGCCAAGAGCTGGGAGCCGCTTTCTTT CASSQELGAAFF
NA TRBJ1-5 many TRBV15 TGTGCCACCAGCAGCACTGGGGTAGTTGGACAGCCCCAGCATTTT CATSSTGVVGQPQHF
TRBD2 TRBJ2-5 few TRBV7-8 TGTGCCAGCAGCCCTAGAGGGAAGCGGGGGGGCCCTGAGACCCAGTACTTC CASSPRGKRGGPETQYF
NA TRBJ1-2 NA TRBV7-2 TGTGCCAGCAGCCCGGGACAAAACTGTGGCTACACCTTC CASSPGQNCGYTF